This is a list of T cell receptor beta chains from one sample in a study of Ad26.COV2.S vaccination and SARS-CoV-2 variants. Only in-frame clones appear in the TCRdb table, and some are missing; sequencing was by immunoSEQ multiplex PCR. This sample has roughly 510,000 clones, with roughly nine tenths found just once. The sequenced sample was peripheral blood, obtained in a trial of Ad26.COV2.S vaccine versus placebo. Receptors were obtained from a person aged 18-65 years who received the Ad26.COV2.S COVID-19 vaccine or a placebo. CDR3s include the opening cysteine and the closing phenylalanine or tryptophan. Fields, in order: J gene, V gene, D gene, clone size, CDR3 length, CDR3 protein, CDR3 DNA. The D gene is left open where the match is weak. Clone size, where shown, is once, few, many, or a class for clones that have expanded.

J gene: TRBJ1-3
V gene: TRBV10-3
D gene: NA
clone size: NA
CDR3 length: 15
CDR3 protein: CAISEWSGSGNTIYF
CDR3 DNA: TGTGCCATCAGTGAGTGGTCCGGGTCTGGAAACACCATATATTTT

J gene: TRBJ2-2
V gene: TRBV2
D gene: TRBD2
clone size: NA
CDR3 length: 14
CDR3 protein: CASSELLAGRELFF
CDR3 DNA: TGTGCCAGCAGTGAACTTCTAGCGGGAAGGGAGCTGTTTTTT

J gene: TRBJ2-7
V gene: TRBV11-2
D gene: NA
clone size: NA
CDR3 length: 14
CDR3 protein: CASSTGGGPYEQYF
CDR3 DNA: TGTGCCAGCAGTACCGGTGGAGGCCCCTACGAGCAGTACTTC

J gene: TRBJ1-1
V gene: TRBV19
D gene: NA
clone size: NA
CDR3 length: 13
CDR3 protein: CASSSGQLTEAFF
CDR3 DNA: TGTGCCAGTAGTAGCGGACAGCTCACTGAAGCTTTCTTT

J gene: TRBJ1-2
V gene: TRBV6-6
D gene: TRBD1
clone size: NA
CDR3 length: 15
CDR3 protein: CASKEGGRANYGYTF
CDR3 DNA: TGTGCCAGCAAAGAAGGGGGCCGGGCCAACTATGGCTACACCTTC

J gene: TRBJ2-7
V gene: TRBV28
D gene: NA
clone size: NA
CDR3 length: 13
CDR3 protein: CASSLSSSYEQYF
CDR3 DNA: TGTGCCAGCAGTTTATCTTCTTCCTACGAGCAGTACTTC

J gene: TRBJ1-5
V gene: TRBV6-1
D gene: NA
clone size: once
CDR3 length: 13
CDR3 protein: CASSEASHQPQHF
CDR3 DNA: TGTGCCAGCAGTGAAGCATCTCATCAGCCCCAGCATTTT

J gene: TRBJ2-7
V gene: TRBV20-1
D gene: NA
clone size: NA
CDR3 length: 13
CDR3 protein: CSASRPAGYEQYF
CDR3 DNA: TGCAGTGCTAGTCGGCCGGCTGGGTACGAGCAGTACTTC

J gene: TRBJ1-1
V gene: TRBV13
D gene: NA
clone size: NA
CDR3 length: 20
CDR3 protein: CASSSYRSETQDGLNTEAFF
CDR3 DNA: TGTGCCAGCAGCTCCTATAGGTCCGAGACTCAAGACGGGTTGAACACTGAAGCTTTCTTT

J gene: TRBJ1-1
V gene: TRBV29-1
D gene: NA
clone size: NA
CDR3 length: 12
CDR3 protein: CSVAAGGTEAFF
CDR3 DNA: TGCAGCGTGGCGGCGGGTGGCACTGAAGCTTTCTTT

J gene: TRBJ2-5
V gene: TRBV30
D gene: NA
clone size: NA
CDR3 length: 12
CDR3 protein: CAGAVLRETQYF
CDR3 DNA: TGTGCCGGTGCGGTCCTTAGGGAGACCCAGTACTTC

J gene: TRBJ2-6
V gene: TRBV19
D gene: NA
clone size: NA
CDR3 length: 17
CDR3 protein: CASSRDNSFSGANVLTF
CDR3 DNA: TGTGCCAGTAGCCGAGATAATTCCTTCTCTGGGGCCAACGTCCTGACTTTC

J gene: TRBJ1-5
V gene: TRBV27
D gene: NA
clone size: NA
CDR3 length: 13
CDR3 protein: CASRQGRFSPQHF
CDR3 DNA: TGTGCCAGCAGGCAGGGTCGGTTTTCGCCCCAGCATTTT

J gene: TRBJ1-5
V gene: TRBV20-1
D gene: NA
clone size: once
CDR3 length: 15
CDR3 protein: CSASGGPWSNQPQHF
CDR3 DNA: TGCAGTGCTAGTGGGGGGCCATGGAGCAATCAGCCCCAGCATTTT

J gene: TRBJ2-7
V gene: TRBV19
D gene: NA
clone size: once
CDR3 length: 13
CDR3 protein: CASSMDWWTEQYF
CDR3 DNA: TGTGCCAGTAGTATGGATTGGTGGACGGAGCAGTACTTC

J gene: TRBJ2-1
V gene: TRBV3-1/TRBV3-2
D gene: TRBD2
clone size: few
CDR3 length: 13
CDR3 protein: CASSLAGVSEQFF
CDR3 DNA: TGTGCCAGCAGCCTAGCGGGAGTCAGTGAGCAGTTCTTC

J gene: TRBJ1-1
V gene: TRBV3-1/TRBV3-2
D gene: NA
clone size: NA
CDR3 length: 16
CDR3 protein: CASSALLRDMNTEAFF
CDR3 DNA: TGTGCCAGCAGCGCCCTCCTCAGGGACATGAACACTGAAGCTTTCTTT

J gene: TRBJ1-4
V gene: TRBV15
D gene: TRBD1
clone size: NA
CDR3 length: 14
CDR3 protein: CATKTGTGNEKLFF
CDR3 DNA: TGTGCCACCAAAACCGGGACAGGGAATGAAAAACTGTTTTTT

J gene: TRBJ1-2
V gene: TRBV3-1/TRBV3-2
D gene: TRBD1
clone size: NA
CDR3 length: 14
CDR3 protein: CASSPWDRVYGYTF
CDR3 DNA: TGTGCCAGCAGCCCCTGGGACAGGGTATATGGCTACACCTTC

J gene: TRBJ1-4
V gene: TRBV20-1
D gene: NA
clone size: NA
CDR3 length: 11
CDR3 protein: CSTGINEKLFF
CDR3 DNA: TGCAGTACAGGGATTAATGAAAAACTGTTTTTT

J gene: TRBJ1-4
V gene: TRBV30
D gene: NA
clone size: NA
CDR3 length: 16
CDR3 protein: CAWSSQRRSPNEKLFF
CDR3 DNA: TGTGCCTGGAGTTCCCAACGCCGGAGCCCTAATGAAAAACTGTTTTTT

J gene: TRBJ2-3
V gene: TRBV30
D gene: NA
clone size: NA
CDR3 length: 12
CDR3 protein: CAWSESMVTQYF
CDR3 DNA: TGTGCCTGGAGTGAATCGATGGTTACGCAGTATTTT

J gene: TRBJ2-1
V gene: TRBV2
D gene: NA
clone size: NA
CDR3 length: 11
CDR3 protein: CASTGLNEQFF
CDR3 DNA: TGTGCCAGCACGGGCTTGAATGAGCAGTTCTTC

J gene: TRBJ1-6
V gene: TRBV7-2
D gene: NA
clone size: NA
CDR3 length: 17
CDR3 protein: CASSLVPPGQLNSPLHF
CDR3 DNA: TGTGCCAGCAGCTTAGTACCCCCAGGACAGCTTAATTCACCCCTCCACTTT

J gene: TRBJ2-7
V gene: TRBV28
D gene: NA
clone size: NA
CDR3 length: 12
CDR3 protein: CASSLQRHEQYF
CDR3 DNA: TGTGCCAGCAGTTTACAGCGTCACGAGCAGTACTTC

J gene: TRBJ1-1
V gene: TRBV28
D gene: TRBD1
clone size: NA
CDR3 length: 14
CDR3 protein: CASRPGGLNTEAFF
CDR3 DNA: TGTGCCAGCAGGCCAGGGGGCTTAAACACTGAAGCTTTCTTT

J gene: TRBJ1-1
V gene: TRBV28
D gene: NA
clone size: NA
CDR3 length: 14
CDR3 protein: CASSFRAKNTEAFF
CDR3 DNA: TGTGCCAGCAGTTTTAGGGCAAAGAACACTGAAGCTTTCTTT

J gene: TRBJ1-1
V gene: TRBV7-2
D gene: TRBD1
clone size: NA
CDR3 length: 15
CDR3 protein: CASSPNWDRNTEAFF
CDR3 DNA: TGTGCCAGCAGCCCTAATTGGGACAGAAACACTGAAGCTTTCTTT

J gene: TRBJ2-1
V gene: TRBV27
D gene: TRBD1
clone size: once
CDR3 length: 14
CDR3 protein: CASSSGTGYNEQFF
CDR3 DNA: TGTGCCAGCAGTTCAGGGACAGGGTACAATGAGCAGTTCTTC

J gene: TRBJ2-5
V gene: TRBV28
D gene: NA
clone size: NA
CDR3 length: 15
CDR3 protein: CASIAHRVPQETQYF
CDR3 DNA: TGTGCCAGCATCGCTCACAGGGTACCCCAAGAGACCCAGTACTTC

J gene: TRBJ2-1
V gene: TRBV5-1
D gene: TRBD2
clone size: once
CDR3 length: 16
CDR3 protein: CASSPGTSGRIHEQFF
CDR3 DNA: TGCGCCAGCAGCCCGGGGACTAGCGGGAGGATACATGAGCAGTTCTTC

J gene: TRBJ2-1
V gene: TRBV5-1
D gene: NA
clone size: NA
CDR3 length: 13
CDR3 protein: CASSRVQDNEQFF
CDR3 DNA: TGCGCCAGCAGCAGGGTCCAAGACAATGAGCAGTTCTTC

J gene: TRBJ1-4
V gene: TRBV19
D gene: NA
clone size: NA
CDR3 length: 15
CDR3 protein: CASSHRGETNEKLFF
CDR3 DNA: TGTGCCAGTAGTCATAGGGGTGAAACTAATGAAAAACTGTTTTTT

J gene: TRBJ1-2
V gene: TRBV6-5
D gene: TRBD1
clone size: NA
CDR3 length: 14
CDR3 protein: CASSYSRTGDGYTF
CDR3 DNA: TGTGCCAGCAGTTATTCCCGGACAGGGGACGGCTACACCTTC

J gene: TRBJ2-1
V gene: TRBV11-3
D gene: NA
clone size: NA
CDR3 length: 16
CDR3 protein: CASSLDGGRSYNEQFF
CDR3 DNA: TGTGCCAGCAGCTTAGACGGAGGTCGCTCCTACAATGAGCAGTTCTTC

J gene: TRBJ2-5
V gene: TRBV7-9
D gene: NA
clone size: NA
CDR3 length: 15
CDR3 protein: CASSLVSREMETQYF
CDR3 DNA: TGTGCCAGCAGCTTGGTTTCGAGAGAGATGGAGACCCAGTACTTC

J gene: TRBJ2-1
V gene: TRBV2
D gene: NA
clone size: NA
CDR3 length: 12
CDR3 protein: CASEGGGRASFF
CDR3 DNA: TGTGCCAGCGAGGGAGGGGGGAGAGCTTCGTTCTTC

J gene: TRBJ2-3
V gene: TRBV14
D gene: NA
clone size: NA
CDR3 length: 16
CDR3 protein: CASSIYVGRSTDTQYF
CDR3 DNA: TGTGCCAGCAGCATTTATGTGGGCCGAAGCACAGATACGCAGTATTTT

J gene: TRBJ2-1
V gene: TRBV29-1
D gene: NA
clone size: NA
CDR3 length: 13
CDR3 protein: CSVASSSYNEQFF
CDR3 DNA: TGCAGCGTGGCTTCTAGCTCCTACAATGAGCAGTTCTTC

J gene: TRBJ2-7
V gene: TRBV2
D gene: NA
clone size: NA
CDR3 length: 11
CDR3 protein: CASSTEGEQYF
CDR3 DNA: TGTGCCAGCAGTACGGAGGGGGAGCAGTACTTC

J gene: TRBJ2-7
V gene: TRBV6-2/TRBV6-3
D gene: NA
clone size: NA
CDR3 length: 13
CDR3 protein: CASSYSPDYEQYF
CDR3 DNA: TGTGCCAGCAGTTACTCACCTGACTACGAGCAGTACTTC

J gene: TRBJ1-6
V gene: TRBV23-1
D gene: NA
clone size: NA
CDR3 length: 15
CDR3 protein: CASGSRARRNSPLHF
CDR3 DNA: TGCGCCAGCGGTTCCCGGGCCCGAAGGAATTCACCCCTCCACTTT

J gene: TRBJ2-1
V gene: TRBV28
D gene: NA
clone size: once
CDR3 length: 11
CDR3 protein: CASGVRGLLFF
CDR3 DNA: TGTGCCAGCGGGGTCCGGGGCCTGCTGTTCTTC

J gene: TRBJ2-3
V gene: TRBV25-1
D gene: NA
clone size: NA
CDR3 length: 14
CDR3 protein: CASAPRGGGHAQYF
CDR3 DNA: TGTGCCAGCGCTCCCCGTGGGGGCGGGCATGCGCAGTATTTT

J gene: TRBJ1-1
V gene: TRBV5-8
D gene: NA
clone size: NA
CDR3 length: 14
CDR3 protein: CASSLAGFGTEAFF
CDR3 DNA: TGTGCCAGCAGCTTGGCGGGATTTGGGACTGAAGCTTTCTTT